This T cell receptor (beta chain) is drawn from a study of CD8 T cells in Susac syndrome. Study outcomes and limitations: As acknowledged by the study, its TCR sequencing and HLA analysis included a relatively small number of individuals.

Of note for this clonotype: Its matching antigen is unknown.

High-throughput TCR beta sequencing covered peripheral CD8+ and CD4+ T cells. The CD8+ and CD4+ T cells were negatively isolated, with the TEMRA cells enriched by FACS. V was pared by 3 bases and J by 5 bases, with 6 bases of the junction left unmatched. This CDR3 region has 14 residues. Germline V lookup: CDR1 SQVTM, CDR2 ANQGSEA. RNA, at about 0.5 to 1 ug, was reverse transcribed with random hexamers. One entry per CDR3 protein results from TCRdb running MiXCR on the immunoSEQ multiplex PCR reads. The data contain roughly 120,000 distinct CDR3 sequences, 90% to 95% of them singletons. The material sequenced was CD4+ T cells from PBMCs. This receptor was taken from a human donor with multiple sclerosis. V and J are TRBV29-1 and TRBJ1-4; 7 positions match TRBD1. CDR3 in amino acids: CSVEWAGGNEKLFF. The CDR3, as DNA: TGCAGCGTTGAGTGGGCAGGGGGGAATGAAAAACTGTTTTTT.